Listed below are T cell receptor beta chains from one sample, sequenced in a study of blood T cell repertoires in COVID-19. Produced via immunoSEQ multiplex PCR; TCRdb's table is partial and in-frame only. The sample includes a few hundred thousand clones, around nine tenths of them seen just once. Input material: PBMCs or T cells enriched from blood (not recorded which). These receptors all stem from a woman in her forties or fifties who had recovered from COVID-19. The CDR3 runs from the conserved cysteine through the conserved F or W. The D gene is left open where the match is weak. For some rows the clone size is stated as once, few or many, or as a class when expanded; others skip it.

CDR3 protein | CDR3 DNA | J gene | V gene | clone size | D gene
CATSRDREDYNIQYF | TGTGCCACCAGCAGAGACAGGGAGGACTACAACATTCAGTACTTC | TRBJ2-4 | TRBV15 | once | -
CASSQGRTRGRGGYTF | TGTGCCAGCAGCCAAGGGAGGACGAGGGGGCGGGGTGGCTACACCTTC | TRBJ1-2 | TRBV4-2 | - | TRBD1
CASSFGDGDTQYF | TGTGCCAGCAGCTTCGGGGATGGAGATACGCAGTATTTT | TRBJ2-3 | TRBV7-2 | - | -
CASSVMSSGGNTGELFF | TGTGCCAGCAGCGTTATGTCTAGCGGGGGTAACACCGGGGAGCTGTTTTTT | TRBJ2-2 | TRBV9 | - | TRBD2
CASSESDRSNTEAFF | TGTGCCAGCAGTGAATCTGACAGGTCGAACACTGAAGCTTTCTTT | TRBJ1-1 | TRBV6-1 | - | -
CASSKESEGWYGYTF | TGTGCCAGCAGTAAGGAGTCAGAGGGTTGGTATGGCTACACCTTC | TRBJ1-2 | TRBV2 | once | -
CASSLRDREINYGYTF | TGTGCCAGCAGCTTAAGAGACAGGGAGATAAACTATGGCTACACCTTC | TRBJ1-2 | TRBV5-5 | - | TRBD1
CASSLETGNGYTF | TGTGCCAGCAGCTTGGAAACAGGGAATGGCTACACCTTC | TRBJ1-2 | TRBV5-4 | - | -
CASRGGNYGYTF | TGTGCCAGCAGAGGGGGTAACTATGGCTACACCTTC | TRBJ1-2 | TRBV28 | few | -
CASSLGAPSTDTQYF | TGTGCCAGCAGCTTAGGCGCGCCTAGCACAGATACGCAGTATTTT | TRBJ2-3 | TRBV7-9 | few | -
CASSFPLPVSSGGADTQYF | TGTGCCAGCAGCTTCCCTTTGCCGGTTTCTAGCGGGGGTGCAGATACGCAGTATTTT | TRBJ2-3 | TRBV7-2 | - | TRBD2
CASSPRQGSYNEQFF | TGTGCCAGCTCCCCCCGACAGGGAAGCTACAATGAGCAGTTCTTC | TRBJ2-1 | TRBV18 | - | TRBD1
CASSEGQGAQPQHF | TGTGCCAGCAGTGAAGGACAGGGAGCACAGCCCCAGCATTTT | TRBJ1-5 | TRBV6-1 | - | TRBD1
CASSSGGGNLLHNEQFF | TGCGCCAGCAGCTCCGGGGGGGGAAATCTACTACACAATGAGCAGTTCTTC | TRBJ2-1 | TRBV5-1 | - | TRBD2
CSVWETSGLGNEQFF | TGCAGCGTTTGGGAGACTAGCGGGTTGGGCAATGAGCAGTTCTTC | TRBJ2-1 | TRBV29-1 | - | TRBD2
CASSQDQYTSEGPDTQYF | TGCGCCAGCAGCCAAGATCAGTATACTAGCGAAGGTCCAGATACGCAGTATTTT | TRBJ2-3 | TRBV4-1 | - | TRBD2
CASSLATAAEAFF | TGTGCCAGCAGTTTAGCCACCGCGGCGGAAGCTTTCTTT | TRBJ1-1 | TRBV12-3/TRBV12-4 | - | -
CASTLAGNTEAFF | TGTGCCAGTACCCTAGCAGGGAACACTGAAGCTTTCTTT | TRBJ1-1 | TRBV19 | - | -
CASSLGHVNYNSPLHF | TGTGCCAGCAGTCTGGGACACGTTAACTATAATTCACCCCTCCACTTT | TRBJ1-6 | TRBV27 | - | -
CSARKSDEQYF | TGCAGTGCTAGGAAATCGGACGAGCAGTACTTC | TRBJ2-7 | TRBV20-1 | - | -
CASSVNPTSGGATDTQYF | TGTGCCAGCAGCGTAAACCCAACTAGCGGGGGGGCTACAGATACGCAGTATTTT | TRBJ2-3 | TRBV9 | - | TRBD2
CASSYSISTNTIYF | TGTGCCAGCAGTTACTCGATTTCTACAAACACCATATATTTT | TRBJ1-3 | TRBV6-5 | few | -
CAWSGSRVGDGYTF | TGTGCCTGGAGTGGTAGCAGGGTCGGCGATGGCTACACCTTC | TRBJ1-2 | TRBV30 | - | -
CASSPHEAYNEQFF | TGTGCCAGCAGCCCCCATGAGGCCTACAATGAGCAGTTCTTC | TRBJ2-1 | TRBV7-8 | once | -
CAWSVRYGGDFAEKLFF | TGTGCCTGGAGTGTACGGTATGGGGGCGACTTTGCTGAAAAACTGTTTTTT | TRBJ1-4 | TRBV30 | - | -
CASSQQGRGTYEQYF | TGTGCCAGCAGCCAGCAGGGGCGGGGGACCTACGAGCAGTACTTC | TRBJ2-7 | TRBV6-1 | - | -
CASSVAPGTGGLILF | - | TRBJ2-7 | TRBV6-5 | - | -
CASSGTAGTGELFF | TGCGCCAGCAGCGGGACAGCGGGCACCGGGGAGCTGTTTTTT | TRBJ2-2 | TRBV10-2 | - | -
CASSIGGDPYGYTF | TGTGCCAGTAGTATTGGAGGGGACCCCTATGGCTACACCTTC | TRBJ1-2 | TRBV19 | - | -
CASSGVLGGNTIYF | TGTGCCAGCTCAGGGGTTCTCGGAGGAAACACCATATATTTT | TRBJ1-3 | TRBV9 | once | -
CASSLGLAGGQETQYF | TGCGCCAGCAGCCTAGGACTAGCGGGGGGACAAGAGACCCAGTACTTC | TRBJ2-5 | TRBV5-1 | few | TRBD2
CAWSEGQGAAEAFF | TGTGCCTGGAGTGAGGGACAGGGGGCTGCTGAAGCTTTCTTT | TRBJ1-1 | TRBV30 | - | TRBD1
CASSLGHRGPYEQYF | TGTGCCAGCAGCTTAGGTCACAGGGGGCCCTACGAGCAGTACTTC | TRBJ2-7 | TRBV7-2 | - | TRBD1
CASSLGYPLGGRYNSPLHF | TGCGCCAGCAGCTTGGGATACCCCTTAGGGGGCCGATATAATTCACCCCTCCACTTT | TRBJ1-6 | TRBV5-1 | - | TRBD1
CASSSQGADSGNTIYF | TGTGCCAGCAGTTCACAGGGGGCCGACTCTGGAAACACCATATATTTT | TRBJ1-3 | TRBV2 | - | TRBD1
CASSLGVGRYEQYF | TGTGCCAGCAGCTTAGGAGTGGGGAGGTACGAGCAGTACTTC | TRBJ2-7 | TRBV7-2 | - | -
CSVEGGEGTQYF | TGCAGCGTTGAAGGAGGCGAGGGGACCCAGTACTTC | TRBJ2-5 | TRBV29-1 | - | -
CASSEGGRPDTQYF | TGTGCCAGCAGCGAGGGGGGGCGCCCAGATACGCAGTATTTT | TRBJ2-3 | TRBV11-1 | - | -
CASSHTNMNTEAFF | TGTGCCAGCTCCCACACTAACATGAACACTGAAGCTTTCTTT | TRBJ1-1 | TRBV18 | - | -
CASSEGTGAIGGYTF | TGTGCCAGCAGTGAAGGGACGGGAGCCATAGGGGGCTACACCTTC | TRBJ1-2 | TRBV6-1 | - | -
CASSENGQGPDTQYF | TGTGCCAGCAGTGAAAACGGACAGGGGCCAGATACGCAGTATTTT | TRBJ2-3 | TRBV2 | - | TRBD1
CASSTEDRGFQETQYF | TGTGCCAGCAGTACCGAGGACAGGGGGTTTCAAGAGACCCAGTACTTC | TRBJ2-5 | TRBV28 | once | TRBD1
CASSVTEGSYNEQFF | TGTGCCAGCAGCGTAACTGAGGGATCCTACAATGAGCAGTTCTTC | TRBJ2-1 | TRBV9 | - | -
CASGTSEAYNEQFF | TGTGCCAGCGGAACTAGCGAGGCCTACAATGAGCAGTTCTTC | TRBJ2-1 | TRBV6-5 | - | TRBD2
CASSQAQVATEAFF | TGCGCCAGCAGCCAAGCTCAGGTGGCCACTGAAGCTTTCTTT | TRBJ1-1 | TRBV4-3 | - | -
CASSPLGASYEQYF | TGTGCCAGCAGCCCGCTAGGAGCCTCCTACGAGCAGTACTTC | TRBJ2-7 | TRBV9 | - | -
CASSEQGKDTIYF | TGTGCCAGCAGTGAACAGGGGAAGGACACCATATATTTT | TRBJ1-3 | TRBV2 | - | -
CASSPSRPGSSYNEQFF | TGTGCCAGCAGCCCGTCGCGCCCGGGGAGCTCCTACAATGAGCAGTTCTTC | TRBJ2-1 | TRBV5-6 | - | -
CASSPLGGNYGYTF | TGTGCCAGCAGCCCCCTGGGGGGTAACTATGGCTACACCTTC | TRBJ1-2 | TRBV2 | many | -
CASRVGTGLMNTEAFF | TGTGCCAGCAGGGTCGGGACAGGGCTAATGAACACTGAAGCTTTCTTT | TRBJ1-1 | TRBV27 | once | TRBD1
CASSFAGGELFF | TGTGCCAGCAGTTTCGCGGGCGGGGAGCTGTTTTTT | TRBJ2-2 | TRBV27 | - | -
CASRGSGGNFDGELFF | TGCGCCAGCAGAGGTAGCGGGGGGAATTTTGACGGGGAGCTGTTTTTT | TRBJ2-2 | TRBV5-1 | - | TRBD2
CASSSDVSSGNTIYF | TGTGCCAGCAGCTCAGATGTCAGCTCTGGAAACACCATATATTTT | TRBJ1-3 | TRBV27 | - | -
CASSWTGTGDEQYF | TGTGCCAGCAGTTGGACCGGGACAGGGGACGAGCAGTACTTC | TRBJ2-7 | TRBV28 | - | TRBD1
CASSGGQGVDGYTF | TGTGCCAGCAGTGGGGGACAGGGTGTAGATGGCTACACCTTC | TRBJ1-2 | TRBV25-1 | - | TRBD1
CASSLFADNTGELFF | TGTGCCAGCAGCTTGTTTGCGGATAACACCGGGGAGCTGTTTTTT | TRBJ2-2 | TRBV5-6 | - | -
CASREGGLGGNTIYF | TGTGCCAGCAGAGAGGGGGGGCTTGGTGGAAACACCATATATTTT | TRBJ1-3 | TRBV28 | - | -
CAWSPGQGFIEPQHF | TGTGCCTGGAGTCCCGGACAGGGTTTTATTGAGCCCCAGCATTTT | TRBJ1-5 | TRBV30 | - | TRBD1
CSALGQGGYGYTF | TGCAGCGCCCTAGGACAGGGGGGGTATGGCTACACCTTC | TRBJ1-2 | TRBV29-1 | - | TRBD1
CARQGWVNYGYTF | TGTGCCCGACAGGGTTGGGTGAACTATGGCTACACCTTC | TRBJ1-2 | TRBV6-4 | - | TRBD1